This T cell receptor (beta chain) was identified during a study of T cells in Graves' hyperthyroidism and ophthalmopathy. RNA transcripts yielded amplified TCR beta CDR3 regions. Carried out on the TCR CDR3, a first-round RT-PCR used the HTBI primer set. MiXCR was run by TCRdb on the multiplex PCR reads, yielding one entry per CDR3 protein. Found here are about 360,000 distinct CDR3 sequences, roughly 13% of them singletons; the top ten hold around 21%. Each patient was aged 18 to 65 and had newly diagnosed hyperthyroidism of under 2 months' duration. Used for diagnoses were clinical symptoms, serum thyroxine and TRAb, thyroid ultrasound and orbital computed tomography. The V and J ends lost 7 bases and 0 bases, in that order; junction bases with no gene match: 6. CDR3 size: 15 residues. Per the germline V gene, CDR1 is MDHEN and CDR2 is SYDVKM.

The source is a man younger than 40 with Graves' hyperthyroidism that later progressed to Graves' ophthalmopathy. The V call is TRBV28, the J call TRBJ2-3; 8 bases agree with TRBD2. The sequenced material came from blood. The CDR3 loop reads CASNLSGASTDTQYF. The CDR3 DNA sequence: TGTGCCAGCAACCTTAGCGGGGCTAGCACAGATACGCAGTATTTT.